This T cell receptor (delta chain) was recovered during a study of gamma-delta T cells after stem cell transplantation. This clone was observed a handful of times. This CDR3 has 20 amino acids. V lost 1 base, J lost 4 bases, and 28 bases lay in between. Germline lookup yields CDR1 TSWWSYY and CDR2 QGS. TCRdb made new clone calls on the RT-PCR reads using CATT. The table records roughly 1,300 delta-chain clones, approximately 10% of them present only once. This TCR was sampled from a human donor. It is not recorded whose cells these are; they may come from a transplant donor. The chain uses TRDV1 and TRDJ1, with D tentatively TRDD2 or TRDD3 (6 bases each). The sample taken for sequencing was gamma-delta T cells. CDR3 bases: TGTGCTCTTGGGGAACCATATCCTCCTTCCCCGTACTGGGAGGTCGATAAACTCATCTTT. Encoded protein: CALGEPYPPSPYWEVDKLIF.